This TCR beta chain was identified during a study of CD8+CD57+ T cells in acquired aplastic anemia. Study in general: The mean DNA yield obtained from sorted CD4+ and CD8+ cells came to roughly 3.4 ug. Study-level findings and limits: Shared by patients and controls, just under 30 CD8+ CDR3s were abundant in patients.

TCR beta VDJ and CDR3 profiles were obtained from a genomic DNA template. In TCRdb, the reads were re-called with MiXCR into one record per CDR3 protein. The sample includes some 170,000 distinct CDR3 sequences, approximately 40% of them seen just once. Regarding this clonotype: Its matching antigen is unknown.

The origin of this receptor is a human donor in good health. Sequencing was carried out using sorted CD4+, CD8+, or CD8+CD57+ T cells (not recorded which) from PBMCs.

The CDR3 region is CASSVHGAGVGETQYF. The CDR3 DNA is TGTGCCAGCAGCGTACACGGTGCGGGGGTTGGGGAGACCCAGTACTTC. The chain combines TRBV11-2 with TRBJ2-5; the match to TRBD2 covers 7 bases. Germline V CDR1 and CDR2: SGHAT, FQNNGV. The CDR3 has 16 residues. V trimming: 5 bases; J trimming: 5 bases; junction bases outside the gene matches: 14.